This T cell receptor (beta chain) was sequenced during a study of OX40 agonist ivuxolimab in advanced cancers. The study, taken as a whole, reports: The work left the antigen specificity of expanded peripheral T cells undetermined.

With 6 bases clipped from V and 4 bases from J, the junction kept 2 bases outside the gene matches. There are 12 residues in the CDR3. In germline, CDR1 is MDHEN, CDR2 SYDVKM. A note on this clone: The target antigen is unknown.

Only in-frame clones appear in the TCRdb table, and some are missing; sequencing was by immunoSEQ multiplex PCR. The sample holds under 40,000 clones, 81% seen once. This TCR derives from an adult with an advanced solid tumor such as melanoma, head and neck, liver or kidney cancer. The input for sequencing was CD4+ or CD8+ T cells sorted from blood, taken in a trial of the OX40 agonist ivuxolimab. The J gene is TRBJ1-2, the V gene TRBV28, with 7 bases identical to TRBD1. The CDR3 nucleotides read TGTGCCAGCAGAAGACAGGGCTATGGCTACACCTTC. This encodes CASRRQGYGYTF.